This T cell receptor (beta chain) was sequenced during a study of T-cell memory formation after mild COVID-19. As for the study in general: The study found TCR clusters largely donor specific.

TCRalpha and TCRbeta libraries used 5'RACE with constant-segment primers and UMIs. TCRdb used MiXCR to reprocess the 5' RACE reads, holding one entry per CDR3 protein. The sample lists around 440,000 distinct CDR3 sequences; over 15% were seen once. Findings and caveats of the study: Of the contracting clones, CD4+ ones lay mainly in CM and EM, and CD8+ ones in EMRA.

A remark on this clonotype: Antigen unknown.

The sequenced material came from PBMCs or a T cell subset sorted from them (not recorded which). The TCR comes from an adult woman who had mild COVID-19 (a few samples of this study predate the infection). Cell type and time point are not known.

CDR3 amino acids: CSVAGTAANTGELFF. DNA of the CDR3: TGCAGCGTGGCCGGGACAGCAGCGAACACCGGGGAGCTGTTTTTT. V and J are TRBV29-1 and TRBJ2-2; 7 bases line up with TRBD1. Trimming cost V 6 bases and J 0 bases; bases outside gene matches: 7. Germline values: CDR1 SQVTM, CDR2 ANQGSEA. The CDR3 totals 15 residues.